The 10 T cell receptor beta chains in this list originate from one sample, sequenced in a study of blood T cell repertoires in COVID-19. Libraries were prepared by immunoSEQ multiplex PCR; TCRdb keeps only in-frame clonotypes and omits some of them. The sample shows fewer than 250,000 clones, more than 70% of them seen only once. The source material was peripheral blood. All receptors derive from a woman in her thirties or forties who had recovered from COVID-19.

This clone has just a few counts. V usage is TRBV24-1 and J usage is TRBJ2-3; 8 bases fit TRBD2. J gave up 15 bases and V 4 bases, and 8 bases lay outside the gene matches. There are 12 residues in the CDR3. The germline V gene has CDR1 KGHDR and CDR2 SFDVKD. The chain's CDR3 is CATSDPGLAFYF. The CDR3 region has the DNA TGTGCCACCAGTGACCCCGGACTAGCATTCTATTTT.

The rearrangement joins TRBV28 to TRBJ2-2; 9 bases are a match to TRBD1. V was clipped by 5 bases and J by 7 bases; unmatched bases: 5. The CDR3 runs to 14 residues. The V gene's germline CDR1 is MDHEN and CDR2 SYDVKM. DNA for the CDR3: TGTGCCAGCAGTATGACAGGGGGTGGCGGGGAGCTGTTTTTT. Protein sequence: CASSMTGGGGELFF.

The chain combines TRBV7-8 with TRBJ2-7; tentatively, D is TRBD1 (6 bases). Trimming pared 4 bases from V and 3 bases from J, leaving 13 bases between. Per the germline V gene, CDR1 is SGHVS and CDR2 is FQNEAQ. CDR3 size: 14 residues. The CDR3 region is CASSSGQSLYEQYF. The CDR3 DNA reads TGTGCCAGCAGCTCGGGACAATCTCTCTACGAGCAGTACTTC. Full variable domain (rest looked up from reference TRBV7-8 and TRBJ2-7): GAGVSQSPRYKVAKRGQDVALRCDPISGHVSLFWYQQALGQGPEFLTYFQNEAQLDKSGLPSDRFFAERPEGSVSTLKIQRTQQEDSAVYLCASSSGQSLYEQYFGPGTRLTVT.

This clone was recorded only once. The CDR3 nucleotides read TGCGCCAGCAGCCTAACAGACAGGGAGAACTATGGCTACACCTTC. Translated: CASSLTDRENYGYTF. V gene TRBV4-3 combines with J gene TRBJ1-2; 7 bases are shared with TRBD1. The CDR3 totals 15 residues. V trimming: 4 bases; J trimming: 2 bases; junction bases outside the gene matches: 7. CDR1 is LGHNA and CDR2 is YSLEER in the germline V gene.

V is TRBV5-4 and J is TRBJ2-3; no clear D. V lost 0 bases to trimming and J lost 0 bases, with 8 bases between them. Germline V lookup: CDR1 SGHNT, CDR2 YYREEE (reference sequence). The CDR3 has 15 residues. The CDR3 loop reads CASSLAFRSTDTQYF. Here the CDR3 DNA reads TGTGCCAGCAGCTTGGCTTTTAGAAGCACAGATACGCAGTATTTT.

CDR3 amino acids: CASSQERGYATNEKLFF. The CDR3 nucleotides are TGCGCCAGCAGCCAAGAGAGGGGGTACGCAACTAATGAAAAACTGTTTTTT. The J gene is TRBJ1-4, the V gene TRBV4-3; a possible D gene is TRBD1 (6 bases). This CDR3 is 17 amino acids long. CDR1 is LGHNA, CDR2 YSLEER, per germline. V was clipped by 0 bases and J by 0 bases, with 11 bases between them.

This clone came up once. Here the CDR3 reads CSASHTGTGIHEQYF. The DNA for the CDR3 is TGCAGTGCTAGTCACACCGGGACAGGGATCCACGAGCAGTACTTC. This chain uses TRBV20-1 with TRBJ2-7; 9 bases fit TRBD1. CDR1 and CDR2 from the germline V gene are DFQATT and SNEGSKA (reference sequence). CDR3 length: 15 residues. With 3 bases clipped from V and 5 bases from J, the junction kept 11 bases outside the gene matches.

The chain recombines TRBV9 with TRBJ1-4; D remains ambiguous. The germline gives CDR1 SGDLS, CDR2 YYNGEE. The V gene lost 0 bases and the J gene lost 8 bases, with 8 bases spanning the gap. The CDR3 contains 13 residues. In DNA, the CDR3 is TGTGCCAGCAGCGTAGATTTGGGCGAAAAACTGTTTTTT. It is translated as CASSVDLGEKLFF.

CDR3 bases: TGTGCCTGGAGTCGCAGGGGGGCAGGGAAAGACAATGAGCAGTTCTTC. It translates to CAWSRRGAGKDNEQFF. J is TRBJ2-1 and V is TRBV30; possibly TRBD1 for D (7 bases). V lost 2 bases and J lost 5, with 19 bases in between. The CDR3 contains 16 residues. Germline lookup yields CDR1 GTSNPN and CDR2 SVGIG (reference sequence).

This chain links TRBV5-1 with TRBJ1-4; 7 nucleotides agree with TRBD1. CDR1 SGHRS and CDR2 YFSETQ come from the germline V gene. The CDR3 runs 17 residues. With 0 bases clipped from V and 8 bases from J, the junction kept 13 bases outside the gene matches. Written as DNA, the CDR3 is TGCGCCAGCAGCTTGGGGATTTCGACAGGGAAGATCGAAAAACTGTTTTTT. Translation gives CASSLGISTGKIEKLFF.